The 27 T cell receptor beta chains below were found in one sample sequenced in a study of human T cells and chemical hapten exposure. Time point given: patch test 2, 6 weeks after DPC sensitization. The treatment is: therapeutic diphenylcyclopropenone sensitization with weekly scalp DPC. MiXCR was run by TCRdb on the RACE reads, yielding one entry per CDR3 protein. The data show about 43,000 distinct CDR3 sequences, with less than 3.5% seen just once and less than 8.5% held by the top ten. The sample here was whole blood, taken in connection with sensitization to the hapten diphenylcyclopropenone (DPC). All receptors derive from a man aged 35-49 years with alopecia areata. Some clones in this sample may be carry-over from other donors' samples.

This clonotype was seen ten or more times. The chain joins TRBV12-3 or TRBV12-4 to TRBJ1-5, with TRBD1 matching over 8 bases. The V and J ends lost 9 bases and 2 bases, in that order; junction bases with no gene match: 3. The CDR3 is 13 amino acids. CDR3 loop: CASRGQGNQPQHF. In DNA form, the CDR3 reads TGTGCCAGTAGGGGACAGGGCAATCAGCCCCAGCATTTT.

The sample holds many counts of this clonotype. The chain uses TRBV10-3 and TRBJ2-1, with unresolved D. Trimming stripped 0 bases from V and 3 bases from J, with 6 bases between. The CDR3 runs to 14 residues. CDR1 is ENHRY and CDR2 is SYGVKD in the germline V gene. This CDR3 is CAISESNDYNEQFF. The DNA of the CDR3 is TGTGCCATCAGTGAGTCGAACGACTACAATGAGCAGTTCTTC.

V gene TRBV7-8 combines with J gene TRBJ1-4; D is undetermined. V was shortened by 0 bases and J by 3 bases, with 8 bases between the two germline ends. Germline V CDR1 and CDR2: SGHVS, FQNEAQ. This CDR3 has 15 residues. The CDR3: CASSLALRANEKLFF. The CDR3 DNA sequence: TGTGCCAGCAGCTTAGCTCTAAGGGCTAATGAAAAACTGTTTTTT.

This clonotype has only a few counts. The V gene is TRBV7-2, the J gene TRBJ2-7; no firm D call. This CDR3 spans 14 amino acids. Germline V lookup: CDR1 SGHTA, CDR2 FQGNSA. Trimming left V 5 bases short and J 3 bases short, with 14 bases between. CDR3 coding DNA: TGTGCCAGCAGCCCGCGGACGAAGGGCTACGAGCAGTACTTC. This encodes CASSPRTKGYEQYF.

This clonotype was picked up many times. The genes are TRBV7-2 and TRBJ1-2, with D uncertain. Per the germline V gene, CDR1 is SGHTA and CDR2 is FQGNSA. This CDR3 spans 15 amino acids. Trimming shortened V by 4 bases and J by 8 bases, and 20 bases separated the two germline ends. CDR3 amino acids: CASSSAVLTYEGYTF. DNA for the CDR3: TGTGCCAGCAGCTCGGCGGTGTTGACCTATGAAGGCTACACCTTC.

This clonotype was detected ten times or more. The CDR3 reads CASSPRGDRVSRQYF. In DNA, the CDR3 is TGTGCCAGCAGTCCCAGGGGGGACAGGGTATCTAGGCAGTACTTC. The rearrangement links TRBV6-5 to TRBJ2-7, with 9 bases identical to TRBD1. There are 15 residues in the CDR3. Trimming cost V 5 bases and J 9 bases; bases outside gene matches: 14. Germline values: CDR1 MNHEY, CDR2 SVGAGI.

This clonotype was detected many times. This chain links TRBV5-1 with TRBJ1-2, with D possibly matching TRBD1 (5 bases). Germline lookup yields CDR1 SGHRS and CDR2 YFSETQ. This CDR3 spans 16 amino acids. The germline V and J ends were trimmed by 1 base and 7 bases, with 20 bases remaining between them. DNA of the CDR3: TGCGCCAGCAGCTTGTCTACAGGAATGATAATAGGTGGCTACACCTTC. Its protein product is CASSLSTGMIIGGYTF.

This clonotype was seen ten or more times. The chain combines TRBV30 with TRBJ1-2, with D possibly matching TRBD1 (5 bases). From germline, CDR1 is GTSNPN and CDR2 SVGIG (reference sequence). This CDR3 comprises 13 residues. Trimming took 3 bases from V and 8 from J, leaving 16 bases between them. The CDR3: CAWSPRVPGGYTF. The CDR3 bases are TGTGCCTGGAGCCCCAGGGTACCGGGGGGCTACACCTTC. The complete variable domain, with remaining parts taken from reference TRBV30 and TRBJ1-2, reads SQTIHQWPATLVQPVGSPLSLECTVEGTSNPNLYWYRQAAGRGLQLLFYSVGIGQISSEVPQNLSASRPQDRQFILSSKKLLLSDSGFYLCAWSPRVPGGYTFGSGTRLTVV.

This clonotype was recorded at least ten times. The J gene is TRBJ1-5, the V gene TRBV2; maybe TRBD1 (6 bases). Germline V CDR1 and CDR2: SNHLY, FYNNEI. Trimming shortened V by 0 bases and J by 11 bases, and 11 bases separated the two germline ends. The CDR3 is made up of 13 amino acids. The CDR3 nucleotides are TGTGCCAGCAGTGAAGCGCTTCAGGGGACCCAGCATTTT. Amino acid sequence: CASSEALQGTQHF.

This clonotype has a handful of counts. J is TRBJ1-5 and V is TRBV6-1; D is unclear. Germline V gene data show CDR1 as MNHNS and CDR2 as SASEGT. Trimming left V 7 bases short and J 3 bases short, with 16 bases between. The CDR3 consists of 15 residues. CDR3 sequence (DNA): TGTGCCAGCACGAGGGCCTCTCTCGACAATCAGCCCCAGCATTTT. It encodes CASTRASLDNQPQHF.

V and J are TRBV28 and TRBJ2-1; the match to TRBD1 covers 9 bases. The CDR3 has 15 amino acids. The germline V gene has CDR1 MDHEN and CDR2 SYDVKM. J was trimmed by 10 bases and V by 6 bases; bases with no gene match: 13. CDR3 coding DNA: TGTGCCAGCAGGAAACAGGGGGCCTCTGGGGGGGAGCAGTTCTTC. It yields the protein CASRKQGASGGEQFF.

Many counts were recorded for this clonotype. This chain connects TRBV20-1 to TRBJ2-3; 7 bases map to TRBD2. The V gene end was trimmed by 2 bases and the J gene end by 1 base; junction bases not matched to a gene: 9. The CDR3 is 16 amino acids. Germline-derived CDR1 and CDR2 are DFQATT and SNEGSKA (reference sequence). CDR3 sequence (DNA): TGCAGTGCTAGATCGTTGCGGGAGCGTGGCACAGATACGCAGTATTTT. The encoded protein is CSARSLRERGTDTQYF.

V gene TRBV5-1 combines with J gene TRBJ2-1; TRBD2 matches at 12 bases. The length of the CDR3 is 15 residues. V lost 4 bases, J lost 7 bases, and 6 bases stayed unmatched. The V gene's germline CDR1 is SGHRS and CDR2 YFSETQ. In DNA, the CDR3 is TGCGCCAGCAGCGTACTAGCGGGAGGACAAAATGAGCAGTTCTTC. Protein sequence: CASSVLAGGQNEQFF.

This clonotype was detected ten times or more. The chain links TRBV9 to TRBJ2-1, with TRBD2 matching over 10 bases. Losses at the gene ends were 4 bases for V and 4 bases for J; bases not matched to a gene: 17. This CDR3 is 19 amino acids long. Germline values: CDR1 SGDLS, CDR2 YYNGEE. CDR3 protein: CASSPGQGPTSGDYNEQFF. CDR3 sequence (DNA): TGTGCCAGCAGCCCCGGACAGGGACCAACTAGCGGGGATTACAATGAGCAGTTCTTC.

This clonotype was observed many times. V usage is TRBV20-1 and J usage is TRBJ1-2; unclear D gene. Germline CDR1 and CDR2: DFQATT and SNEGSKA (reference sequence). The CDR3 is 15 residues long. Trimming removed 4 bases from V and 2 bases from J, with 17 bases in between. DNA for the CDR3: TGCAGTGCTACCACGACGGGGAGACCCAACTATGGCTACACCTTC. Its translation is CSATTTGRPNYGYTF.

Ten or more counts support this clonotype. The chain joins TRBV6-5 to TRBJ2-7, with TRBD1 matching over 8 bases. The CDR3 runs 15 residues. Germline values: CDR1 MNHEY, CDR2 SVGAGI. The trim removed 4 bases at V and 2 bases at J, leaving 7 bases unmatched. The CDR3 DNA reads as TGTGCCAGCAGTTCCCCGACAGGGGTCCCCTACGAGCAGTACTTC. This encodes CASSSPTGVPYEQYF.

There are many counts of this clonotype. The V call is TRBV6-2 or TRBV6-3, the J call TRBJ2-7; D is perhaps TRBD1 (5 bases). This CDR3 comprises 14 residues. The V end lost 6 bases, the J end lost 7 bases, and 19 bases lay between the germline ends. Germline V gene lookup returns CDR1 MNHEY and CDR2 SVGEGT. The CDR3 spells CASSPTAAAREQYF. The CDR3 nucleotides read TGTGCCAGCAGCCCGACAGCCGCCGCACGGGAGCAGTACTTC.

This clonotype was counted many times. CDR3 coding DNA: TGTGCCAGCAGCTCCGCGGGGGCCCTGAACACTGAAGCTTTCTTT. As protein: CASSSAGALNTEAFF. The chain couples TRBV7-6 to TRBJ1-1, with a weak D call TRBD1 (6 bases). In germline, CDR1 is SGHVS, CDR2 FNYEAQ. Trimming took off 4 bases at V and 0 bases at J, with 12 bases between the two ends. The CDR3 has 15 residues.

There are many counts of this clonotype. The rearrangement links TRBV3-1 to TRBJ2-5; weak D call: TRBD2 (6 bases). The CDR3 extends over 15 amino acids. The germline V and J ends were trimmed by 1 base and 5 bases, with 14 bases remaining between them. Germline CDR1 and CDR2: LGHDT and YNNKEL (reference sequence). The DNA for the CDR3 is TGTGCCAGCAGCCAAGCGGGAGCTACGGGGGAGACCCAGTACTTC. This encodes CASSQAGATGETQYF.

This clonotype appeared many times. This rearrangement joins TRBV3-1 to TRBJ2-1, with D perhaps TRBD2 (5 bases). This CDR3 contains 14 residues. Germline V CDR1 and CDR2: LGHDT, YNNKEL (reference sequence). The V gene lost 0 bases and the J gene lost 5 bases, with 8 bases spanning the gap. The CDR3 DNA reads TGTGCCAGCAGCCAAGACCCTAGCCACAATGAGCAGTTCTTC. Amino acids: CASSQDPSHNEQFF.

Note on this clonotype: This may be a read error: a much more frequent sequence differs by one nucleotide. Here the CDR3 reads CAGRITGDTEAFF. CDR3 DNA sequence: TGTGCCGGCAGAATTACAGGGGACACTGAAGCTTTCTTT. V and J are TRBV5-5 and TRBJ1-1; 7 bases align to TRBD1. Germline V gene sequence: CDR1 SGHKS, CDR2 YYEKEE (reference sequence). This CDR3 spans 13 amino acids.

This clonotype was picked up many times. The chain couples TRBV12-3 or TRBV12-4 to TRBJ2-7, with 14 bases aligning to TRBD2. The length of the CDR3 is 14 residues. The junction had 1 base not matched to a gene; V was cut back by 6 bases and J by 3 bases. CDR3 DNA sequence: TGTGCCAGCAGAGGACTAGCGGGAGGCTACGAGCAGTACTTC. As protein: CASRGLAGGYEQYF.

This clonotype was counted many times. The chain joins TRBV7-6 to TRBJ2-3; D is unclear. V was cut by 2 bases and J by 0 bases, with 9 bases left in between. CDR1 SGHVS and CDR2 FNYEAQ come from the germline V gene. This CDR3 has 15 residues. The CDR3 loop reads CASSLLGSSTDTQYF. In DNA, the CDR3 is TGTGCCAGCAGCTTATTAGGGTCTAGCACAGATACGCAGTATTTT.

This clonotype has a count of ten or more. The chain couples TRBV19 to TRBJ2-3; 7 bases agree with TRBD1. Unmatched junction bases numbered 8, after V lost 7 bases and J lost 4 bases. Germline V gene lookup returns CDR1 LNHDA and CDR2 SQIVND (reference sequence). This CDR3 comprises 14 residues. In DNA form, the CDR3 reads TGTGCCAGTATGGGAACAGGGGCGGCAGATACGCAGTATTTT. This sequence encodes CASMGTGAADTQYF. The whole variable domain, filled in from reference TRBV19 and TRBJ2-3, reads DGGITQSPKYLFRKEGQNVTLSCEQNLNHDAMYWYRQDPGQGLRLIYYSQIVNDFQKGDIAEGYSVSREKKESFPLTVTSAQKNPTAFYLCASMGTGAADTQYFGPGTRLTVL.

This clonotype has a count of ten or more. The chain uses TRBV12-3 or TRBV12-4 and TRBJ1-2, with TRBD1 as a possible D gene (5 bases). V shed 3 bases and J shed 1 base, with 12 bases lying between them. This CDR3 spans 15 amino acids. The chain's CDR3 is CASSLGTDFNYGYTF. The CDR3 bases are TGTGCCAGCAGTTTGGGGACGGACTTTAACTATGGCTACACCTTC.

This clonotype is medium-sized. The chain recombines TRBV3-1 with TRBJ1-2, with D unresolved. The V end lost 6 bases, the J end lost 1 base, and 6 bases lay between the germline ends. This CDR3 is 12 amino acids long. Germline loops: CDR1 LGHDT, CDR2 YNNKEL (reference sequence). The CDR3 region is CASRGNNYGYTF. CDR3 DNA sequence: TGTGCCAGCAGGGGAAATAACTATGGCTACACCTTC.

This clonotype showed up many times. This chain's CDR3 is CASSGSTGFNQPQHF. The CDR3 region has the DNA TGTGCCAGCAGTGGTTCGACAGGGTTCAATCAGCCCCAGCATTTT. The chain has TRBV6-1 and TRBJ1-5; 7 nucleotides line up with TRBD1. After removal of 4 bases from V and 3 bases from J, the junction contained 6 bases not matched to a gene. Looked up from germline, CDR1 is MNHNS and CDR2 is SASEGT. The length of the CDR3 is 15 residues.